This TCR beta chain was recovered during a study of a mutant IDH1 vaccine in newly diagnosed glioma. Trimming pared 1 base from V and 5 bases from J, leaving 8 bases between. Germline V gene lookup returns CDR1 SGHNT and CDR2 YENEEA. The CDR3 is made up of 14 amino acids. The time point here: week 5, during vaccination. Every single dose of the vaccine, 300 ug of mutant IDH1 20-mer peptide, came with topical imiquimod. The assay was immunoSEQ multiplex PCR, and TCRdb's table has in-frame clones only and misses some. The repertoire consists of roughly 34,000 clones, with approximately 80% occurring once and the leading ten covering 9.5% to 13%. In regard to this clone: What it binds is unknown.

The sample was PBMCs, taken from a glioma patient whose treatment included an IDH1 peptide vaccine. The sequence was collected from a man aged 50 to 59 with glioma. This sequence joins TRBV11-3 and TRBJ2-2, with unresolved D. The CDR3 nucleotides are TGTGCCAGCAGCTTAGCCCCCCAAACCGGGGAGCTGTTTTTT. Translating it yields CASSLAPQTGELFF.